This T cell receptor beta chain comes out of a study of lymphopenia after photon versus proton radiotherapy. About this clone: No antigen is known for it.

Whole-study findings and limits: Photon-treated patients lost naive T cells and TCR diversity; proton-treated stayed stable. Larger post-nadir TCR diversity loss correlated inversely with survival in deceased patients.

The CDR3 extends over 15 amino acids. CDR1 is MDHEN and CDR2 is SYDVKM in the germline V gene. V shed 10 bases, J shed 4 bases, and the junction held 11 bases outside the gene matches. Produced via immunoSEQ multiplex PCR; TCRdb's table is partial and in-frame only. The profile shows about 83,000 clones, around 83% of them singletons. The sequence was obtained from a man in his 60s with pancreatic cancer. This chain connects TRBV28 to TRBJ2-7; 12 bases fit TRBD1. This material consisted of peripheral blood, taken from a patient treated with proton-based radiotherapy. The CDR3 loop reads CATEGQGARFYEQYF. In DNA form, the CDR3 reads TGTGCCACCGAGGGACAGGGGGCCCGATTTTACGAGCAGTACTTC.